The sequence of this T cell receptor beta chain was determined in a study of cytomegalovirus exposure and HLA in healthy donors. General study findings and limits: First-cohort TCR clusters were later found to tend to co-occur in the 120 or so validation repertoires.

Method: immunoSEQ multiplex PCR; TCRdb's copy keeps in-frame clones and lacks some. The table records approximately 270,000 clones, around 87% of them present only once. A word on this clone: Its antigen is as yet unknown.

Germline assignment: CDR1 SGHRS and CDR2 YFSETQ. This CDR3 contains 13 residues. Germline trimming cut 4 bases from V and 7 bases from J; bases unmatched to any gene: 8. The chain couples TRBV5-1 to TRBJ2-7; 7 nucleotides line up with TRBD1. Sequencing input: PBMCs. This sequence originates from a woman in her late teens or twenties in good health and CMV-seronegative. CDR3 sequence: CASSPTGSKEQYF. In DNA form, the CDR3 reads TGCGCCAGCAGCCCGACAGGGTCAAAAGAGCAGTACTTC.